This is a list of T cell receptor beta chains from one sample in a study of cytomegalovirus exposure and HLA in healthy donors. Profiled with immunoSEQ multiplex PCR; TCRdb holds only in-frame clones, not every one. The repertoire holds about 200,000 clones, roughly 80% seen once, with approximately 0.39% in the top ten. Source material: PBMCs. The source of these receptors is a male donor in good health and CMV-seropositive. Both conserved end residues are part of each CDR3. The order of the fields is CDR3 length, clone size, D gene, J gene, V gene, CDR3 DNA, CDR3 protein. The D gene is left open where the match is weak. Clone sizes are given selectively: once, few, many, or a class where the clone is expanded.

length: 14
size: -
D: TRBD1
J: TRBJ1-1
V: TRBV2
DNA: TGTGCCAGCACGCTGGGACAGCAGAACACTGAAGCTTTCTTT
CDR3: CASTLGQQNTEAFF

length: 14
size: -
D: TRBD2
J: TRBJ2-3
V: TRBV5-1
DNA: TGCGCCAGCAGGGAGCGGGGGGGCCCAGATACGCAGTATTTT
CDR3: CASRERGGPDTQYF

length: 15
size: -
D: -
J: TRBJ2-2
V: TRBV10-3
DNA: TGTGCCAGCTTAACAGGGACCGTACCGACCGGGGAGCTGTTTTTT
CDR3: CASLTGTVPTGELFF

length: 11
size: -
D: -
J: TRBJ1-5
V: TRBV28
DNA: TGTGCCAGCAGCGGCAATCAGCCCCAGCATTTT
CDR3: CASSGNQPQHF

length: 17
size: -
D: -
J: TRBJ1-1
V: TRBV7-8
DNA: TGTGCCAGCAGCTTCGGAGGGTTGCTTGGAATGAACACTGAAGCTTTCTTT
CDR3: CASSFGGLLGMNTEAFF

length: 15
size: -
D: -
J: TRBJ1-2
V: TRBV6-5
DNA: TGTGCCAGCAGTTACACCGGGGGGGGCGACTATGGCTACACCTTC
CDR3: CASSYTGGGDYGYTF

length: 14
size: once
D: -
J: TRBJ2-2
V: TRBV2
DNA: TGTGCCAGCAAAAAGGAGGGGATTGTCGGGGAGCTGTTTTTT
CDR3: CASKKEGIVGELFF

length: 14
size: -
D: -
J: TRBJ2-2
V: TRBV9
DNA: TGTGCCAGCAGCGTAGTAGGAGGGTCCGGGGAGCTGTTTTTT
CDR3: CASSVVGGSGELFF

length: 18
size: few
D: -
J: TRBJ2-7
V: TRBV5-8
DNA: TGTGCCAGCAGCTTGGTCGCAGGGGAACCACGGCCCACATACGAGCAGTACTTC
CDR3: CASSLVAGEPRPTYEQYF

length: 12
size: few
D: -
J: TRBJ1-2
V: TRBV7-2
DNA: TGTGCCTGGAGGGGGGGCAACTATGGCTACACCTTC
CDR3: CAWRGGNYGYTF

length: 14
size: -
D: TRBD1
J: TRBJ1-6
V: TRBV6-6
DNA: TGTGCCAGCAGCGGGACAGGGGAGAATTCACCCCTCCACTTT
CDR3: CASSGTGENSPLHF

length: 16
size: -
D: -
J: TRBJ1-2
V: TRBV10-1
DNA: TGCGCCAACCTGGGAAGGACAAGCACCTCTAACTATGGCTACACCTTC
CDR3: CANLGRTSTSNYGYTF

length: 14
size: -
D: TRBD2
J: TRBJ2-1
V: TRBV4-2
DNA: TGTGCCAGCAGGGTAGGCGGGGGAAACAATGAGCAGTTCTTC
CDR3: CASRVGGGNNEQFF

length: 13
size: few
D: -
J: TRBJ2-5
V: TRBV7-2
DNA: TGTGCCACACAACTAGGCATACAAGAGACCCAGTACTTC
CDR3: CATQLGIQETQYF

length: 16
size: -
D: -
J: TRBJ2-5
V: TRBV11-1
DNA: TGTGCCAGCAGCTTAGCTGTGGTCGCAGGGCAAGAGACCCAGTACTTC
CDR3: CASSLAVVAGQETQYF

length: 14
size: -
D: -
J: TRBJ1-5
V: TRBV6-1
DNA: TGTGCCGCCCTCCCCTTCGGGAGCAATCAGCCCCAGCATTTT
CDR3: CAALPFGSNQPQHF

length: 14
size: few
D: -
J: TRBJ2-5
V: TRBV5-1
DNA: TGCGCCAGCAGCTTCGGAGAGGGCGGGGAGACCCAGTACTTC
CDR3: CASSFGEGGETQYF

length: 16
size: once
D: TRBD1
J: TRBJ1-5
V: TRBV6-5
DNA: TGTGCCAGCAGTTACTCCTCGGGACAGTTAGGTCAGCCCCAGCATTTT
CDR3: CASSYSSGQLGQPQHF

length: 14
size: few
D: -
J: TRBJ2-3
V: TRBV11-3
DNA: TGTGCCAGCAGCTTAACTTCCAGCACAGATACGCAGTATTTT
CDR3: CASSLTSSTDTQYF

length: 16
size: -
D: TRBD1
J: TRBJ1-5
V: TRBV18
DNA: TGTGCCAGCTCAAAAGGACAGGGGAGGCTGAATCAGCCCCAGCATTTT
CDR3: CASSKGQGRLNQPQHF

length: 15
size: -
D: TRBD1
J: TRBJ2-3
V: TRBV5-4
DNA: TGTGCCAGCAGCTTAAGGACAGGTTCCACAGATACGCAGTATTTT
CDR3: CASSLRTGSTDTQYF

length: 15
size: few
D: TRBD1
J: TRBJ1-5
V: TRBV2
DNA: TGTGCCGTCCAGGGGGGCACAGGGACGGGTCAGCCCCAGCATTTT
CDR3: CAVQGGTGTGQPQHF

length: 13
size: -
D: -
J: TRBJ1-2
V: TRBV28
DNA: TGTGCCAGCCAGATCGACAATACCCATGGCTACACCTTC
CDR3: CASQIDNTHGYTF

length: 20
size: -
D: TRBD1
J: TRBJ1-6
V: TRBV19
DNA: TGTGCCAGTAGTACCAGGCCCATTGACAGGGGGAGCTCCTATAATTCACCCCTCCACTTT
CDR3: CASSTRPIDRGSSYNSPLHF

length: 16
size: once
D: -
J: TRBJ2-5
V: TRBV30
DNA: TGTGCCTGGGGGAGAGGGGTTGGGGGAGGGGGTGAGACCCAGTACTTC
CDR3: CAWGRGVGGGGETQYF

length: 17
size: -
D: TRBD2
J: TRBJ2-1
V: TRBV5-6
DNA: TGTGCCAGCAGTTCCCGTGGACTAGCGACCACCTACAATGAGCAGTTCTTC
CDR3: CASSSRGLATTYNEQFF

length: 15
size: -
D: -
J: TRBJ2-5
V: TRBV19
DNA: TGTGCCAGTAGCCCCCCAGGGGGGATCGGAGAGACCCAGTACTTC
CDR3: CASSPPGGIGETQYF

length: 15
size: -
D: TRBD2
J: TRBJ2-3
V: TRBV27
DNA: TGTGCCAGCAGTTCGAGGACTAGAGGCACAGATACGCAGTATTTT
CDR3: CASSSRTRGTDTQYF

length: 17
size: once
D: TRBD2
J: TRBJ2-3
V: TRBV7-9
DNA: TGTGCCAGCAGCCTTTTAGTAGCGGGGGGCCCGGGGGATACGCAGTATTTT
CDR3: CASSLLVAGGPGDTQYF

length: 14
size: -
D: TRBD2
J: TRBJ2-7
V: TRBV10-3
DNA: TGTGCCATCAGTGGGGCTAGCGGATCCTACGAGCAGTACTTC
CDR3: CAISGASGSYEQYF

length: 14
size: -
D: -
J: TRBJ2-3
V: TRBV7-3
DNA: TGTGCCAGCAGCTTGGGACTTTCGACAGATACGCAGTATTTT
CDR3: CASSLGLSTDTQYF

length: 20
size: -
D: -
J: TRBJ2-7
V: TRBV10-1
DNA: TGCGCCAGCAGTGATAAATGGATAGAATTTAGGACAGAGGAATGGTACGAGCAGTACTTC
CDR3: CASSDKWIEFRTEEWYEQYF

length: 13
size: few
D: TRBD1
J: TRBJ1-2
V: TRBV5-4
DNA: TGTGCCAGCAACCTACAGGGGGCGGGTGGCTACACCTTC
CDR3: CASNLQGAGGYTF

length: 16
size: -
D: -
J: TRBJ1-6
V: TRBV9
DNA: TGTGCCAGCAGCGTAGCGGTGGGGAGAGGTAATTCACCCCTCCACTTT
CDR3: CASSVAVGRGNSPLHF

length: 19
size: -
D: TRBD2
J: TRBJ2-2
V: TRBV4-3
DNA: TGCGCCAGCAGCCAAAAGGATTCGGGGGGGGAATTCAATGTCGGGGAGCTGTTTTTT
CDR3: CASSQKDSGGEFNVGELFF

length: 14
size: -
D: TRBD1
J: TRBJ1-2
V: TRBV19
DNA: TGTGCCATACTCCGGGACAGGGGACCCTATGGCTACACCTTC
CDR3: CAILRDRGPYGYTF

length: 15
size: -
D: TRBD2
J: TRBJ2-3
V: TRBV25-1
DNA: TGTGCCAGCAGTGTAGCGGGAGAAATAACAGATACGCAGTATTTT
CDR3: CASSVAGEITDTQYF

length: 13
size: -
D: -
J: TRBJ2-1
V: TRBV7-3
DNA: TGTGCCAGCAGCTTATCAGCCTACAATGAGCAGTTCTTC
CDR3: CASSLSAYNEQFF

length: 16
size: -
D: TRBD2
J: TRBJ2-7
V: TRBV9
DNA: TGTGCCAGCAGCGTAGAAGACGGGGGGTTGACCTACGAGCAGTACTTC
CDR3: CASSVEDGGLTYEQYF

length: 13
size: -
D: TRBD1
J: TRBJ1-2
V: TRBV19
DNA: TGTGCCAGTAGTATAGACGGGACAGGGAAACACACCTTC
CDR3: CASSIDGTGKHTF

length: 15
size: once
D: TRBD1
J: TRBJ2-2
V: TRBV7-2
DNA: TGTGCCAGCAGCTTAGGAAGACAGGGAAGCGGGGAGCTGTTTTTT
CDR3: CASSLGRQGSGELFF

length: 16
size: -
D: TRBD1
J: TRBJ1-1
V: TRBV2
DNA: TGTGCCAGCAGTGAAGGGGCAGGGGGCTTGTACACTGAAGCTTTCTTT
CDR3: CASSEGAGGLYTEAFF

length: 14
size: -
D: TRBD2
J: TRBJ2-3
V: TRBV2
DNA: TGTGCCAGCATTTGGACTAGCGGCACAGATACGCAGTATTTT
CDR3: CASIWTSGTDTQYF

length: 15
size: -
D: -
J: TRBJ1-2
V: TRBV6-6
DNA: TGTGCCAGCAGTCCCCGACAGGCAGATAACTATGGCTACACCTTC
CDR3: CASSPRQADNYGYTF

length: 15
size: few
D: -
J: TRBJ2-2
V: TRBV7-3
DNA: TGTGCCAGCAGCCTCGCGGAGACCAACACCGGGGAGCTGTTTTTT
CDR3: CASSLAETNTGELFF

length: 15
size: -
D: TRBD2
J: TRBJ2-7
V: TRBV9
DNA: TGTGCCAGCAGTTCTGGGACTAGCGCTCTATACGAGCAGTACTTC
CDR3: CASSSGTSALYEQYF

length: 15
size: few
D: -
J: TRBJ2-7
V: TRBV4-1
DNA: TGCGCCAGCAGCCCAGAGGAAGGACTCTATTACGAGCAGTACTTC
CDR3: CASSPEEGLYYEQYF

length: 14
size: -
D: TRBD2
J: TRBJ2-3
V: TRBV7-7
DNA: TGTGCTAGCAGCCTTAGCGGGAGCACAGATACGCAGTATTTT
CDR3: CASSLSGSTDTQYF

length: 14
size: -
D: -
J: TRBJ2-7
V: TRBV7-2
DNA: TGTGCCAGCAGCTTAGGGCACTATTTCTACGAGCAGTACTTC
CDR3: CASSLGHYFYEQYF

length: 15
size: -
D: TRBD2
J: TRBJ2-7
V: TRBV18
DNA: TGTGCCAGCTCACCAGGTGCGGGAGGGCCGTACGAGCAGTACTTC
CDR3: CASSPGAGGPYEQYF

length: 14
size: few
D: -
J: TRBJ2-7
V: TRBV18
DNA: TGTGCCAGCTCAGAGTCAGGAAGCTCCTACGAGCAGTACTTC
CDR3: CASSESGSSYEQYF

length: 16
size: once
D: TRBD2
J: TRBJ2-1
V: TRBV7-6
DNA: TGTGCCAGCAGCGCACAATGGACTAGCGGGGTCTATGAGCAGTTCTTC
CDR3: CASSAQWTSGVYEQFF

length: 15
size: -
D: -
J: TRBJ1-5
V: TRBV18
DNA: TGTGCCAGCTCACCAGGCACAAATAGCAATCAGCCCCAGCATTTT
CDR3: CASSPGTNSNQPQHF

length: 15
size: -
D: TRBD1
J: TRBJ1-1
V: TRBV19
DNA: TGTGCCAGTACCCTAACAGGGGCGGAAAACACTGAAGCTTTCTTT
CDR3: CASTLTGAENTEAFF